A single sample is the source of the 26 T cell receptor beta chains below, sequenced in a study of blood T cell repertoires in COVID-19. Produced via immunoSEQ multiplex PCR; TCRdb's table is partial and in-frame only. The data contain roughly 500,000 clones, over 75% of them singletons. The material sequenced was PBMCs or T cells enriched from blood (not recorded which). The receptors shown here come from a woman aged 40 to 50 who had recovered from COVID-19.

The J gene is TRBJ1-2, the V gene TRBV7-2; D uncertain. The germline CDR1 and CDR2 sequences are SGHTA and FQGNSA. V was shortened by 1 base and J by 8 bases, with 17 bases between the two germline ends. This CDR3 has 15 amino acids. The CDR3 loop is CASSLVGYNSHGYTF. The CDR3 nucleotides are TGTGCCAGCAGCTTAGTCGGGTACAATTCGCACGGCTACACCTTC. Full variable domain (rest looked up from reference TRBV7-2 and TRBJ1-2): GAGVSQSPSNKVTEKGKDVELRCDPISGHTALYWYRQSLGQGLEFLIYFQGNSAPDKSGLPSDRFSAERTGGSVSTLTIQRTQQEDSAVYLCASSLVGYNSHGYTFGSGTRLTVV.

The chain links TRBV11-2 to TRBJ1-3, with D possibly being TRBD1 (5 bases). Trimming cost V 4 bases and J 11 bases, with 21 bases left between them. Germline values: CDR1 SGHAT, CDR2 FQNNGV. The CDR3 spans 15 residues. In nucleotides, the CDR3 is TGTGCCAGCAGCTCACGGGCCAGGGCCCTTCGGGCCATATATTTT. It translates to CASSSRARALRAIYF.

This chain connects TRBV3-1 (or the pseudogene TRBV3-2) to TRBJ2-7, with TRBD2 matching over 7 bases. The ends lost 4 bases at V and 3 bases at J; junction bases unmatched: 9. Germline V gene lookup returns CDR1 LGHDT and CDR2 YNNKEL (reference sequence). This CDR3 comprises 15 residues. CDR3 protein: CASSRRLASVYEQYF. CDR3 nucleotides: TGTGCCAGCAGCCGTCGACTAGCTTCGGTCTACGAGCAGTACTTC.

The chain joins TRBV5-1 to TRBJ2-7; possibly TRBD2 for D (6 bases). V gave up 0 bases and J gave up 2 bases, with 12 bases separating them. The CDR3 runs 15 residues. Looked up from germline, CDR1 is SGHRS and CDR2 is YFSETQ. CDR3 nucleotides: TGCGCCAGCAGCTTGGCCCTCCGGGAGACCTACGAGCAGTACTTC. As protein: CASSLALRETYEQYF. The complete variable domain, with remaining parts taken from reference TRBV5-1 and TRBJ2-7, reads KAGVTQTPRYLIKTRGQQVTLSCSPISGHRSVSWYQQTPGQGLQFLFEYFSETQRNKGNFPGRFSGRQFSNSRSEMNVSTLELGDSALYLCASSLALRETYEQYFGPGTRLTVT.

CDR3 bases: TGTGCCAGCAGCTGGACTAGCGGCACAGATACGCAGTATTTT. It yields the protein CASSWTSGTDTQYF. The J gene is TRBJ2-3, the V gene TRBV7-2, with TRBD2 matching 9 bases. Germline V lookup: CDR1 SGHTA, CDR2 FQGNSA. V lost 4 bases, J lost 1 base, and 0 bases stayed unmatched. This CDR3 is 14 amino acids long.

V usage is TRBV7-2 and J usage is TRBJ1-2; TRBD1 matches at 8 bases. Per germline, CDR1 SGHTA and CDR2 FQGNSA. This CDR3 comprises 15 residues. Trimming cost V 4 bases and J 4 bases; bases outside gene matches: 8. The CDR3 sequence: CASSSDRGRGYGYTF. The CDR3 DNA sequence: TGTGCCAGCAGCTCTGACAGGGGCCGCGGCTATGGCTACACCTTC.

V usage is TRBV10-1 and J usage is TRBJ2-1; the D gene is possibly TRBD2 (6 bases). Trimming pared 2 bases from V and 5 bases from J, leaving 13 bases between. Per the germline V gene, CDR1 is WNHNN and CDR2 is SYGVQD (reference sequence). The CDR3 totals 15 residues. The CDR3 region is CASSEGGLVNNEQFF. In DNA, the CDR3 is TGCGCCAGCAGTGAGGGGGGACTCGTAAACAATGAGCAGTTCTTC.

The gene calls are TRBV10-3 and TRBJ1-1, with D perhaps TRBD1 (6 bases). Trimming pared 3 bases from V and 1 base from J, leaving 12 bases between. The CDR3 covers 15 residues. The V gene's germline CDR1 is ENHRY and CDR2 SYGVKD. The CDR3 spells CAISDPGTWNTEAFF. CDR3 sequence (DNA): TGTGCCATCAGTGATCCCGGGACATGGAACACTGAAGCTTTCTTT.

The V call is TRBV7-2, the J call TRBJ2-7; D unclear. Germline CDR1 is SGHTA and CDR2 is FQGNSA. Trimming stripped 5 bases from V and 2 bases from J, with 10 bases between. This CDR3 region has 13 residues. CDR3 DNA sequence: TGTGCCAGCAGCGCCACGGTTCCCTACGAGCAGTACTTC. This gives the protein CASSATVPYEQYF.

A few counts support this clone. The chain combines TRBV6-6 with TRBJ2-7, with D unresolved. This CDR3 contains 12 residues. V was trimmed by 8 bases and J by 4 bases, leaving 12 bases between them. Germline V lookup: CDR1 MNHNY, CDR2 SVGAGI (reference sequence). The CDR3 DNA is TGTGCCAGCTCCCTACCGCGGTACGAGCAGTACTTC. Amino acids: CASSLPRYEQYF.

This sequence joins TRBV10-3 and TRBJ1-1; 10 bases are a match to TRBD1. With V trimmed by 4 bases and J by 5 bases, 7 bases remained unmatched. CDR1 is ENHRY, CDR2 SYGVKD, per germline. CDR3 length: 15 residues. The CDR3 protein is CAISVGTGVRTEAFF. The CDR3 DNA reads as TGTGCCATCAGTGTGGGGACAGGGGTGCGGACTGAAGCTTTCTTT.

A note on this clone: Distinct nucleotide sequences in the sample also encode this CDR3. The chain has TRBV5-1 and TRBJ2-7; TRBD1 matches at 7 bases. CDR1 is SGHRS, CDR2 YFSETQ, per germline. CDR3 length equals 14 residues. V shed 0 bases and J 4 bases; nucleotides not matched to a gene: 4. The DNA for the CDR3 is TGCGCCAGCAGCTTGGGACAGGGTCGATACGAGCAGTACTTC. The encoded protein is CASSLGQGRYEQYF. Full variable domain (rest looked up from reference TRBV5-1 and TRBJ2-7): KAGVTQTPRYLIKTRGQQVTLSCSPISGHRSVSWYQQTPGQGLQFLFEYFSETQRNKGNFPGRFSGRQFSNSRSEMNVSTLELGDSALYLCASSLGQGRYEQYFGPGTRLTVT.

This clone was seen more than once but under ten times. This sequence joins TRBV5-1 and TRBJ2-5, with D possibly TRBD2 on 5 matching bases. Per the germline V gene, CDR1 is SGHRS and CDR2 is YFSETQ. With 3 bases removed from V and 4 bases from J, the gap between germline ends came to 25 bases. The CDR3 length is 18 residues. As DNA, the CDR3 is TGCGCCAGCAGCTCTGAGTCGTACCATGAGGCGGGTGTAGAGACCCAGTACTTC. Protein: CASSSESYHEAGVETQYF.

V is TRBV30 and J is TRBJ2-3; a possible D gene is TRBD2 (6 bases). The CDR3 extends over 13 amino acids. Germline V gene lookup returns CDR1 GTSNPN and CDR2 SVGIG (reference sequence). Trimming stripped 3 bases from V and 1 base from J, with 8 bases between. The CDR3 loop is CAWRSSGTDTQYF. CDR3 nucleotides: TGTGCCTGGAGATCTAGCGGCACAGATACGCAGTATTTT. The full variable domain, with the rest looked up from reference TRBV30 and TRBJ2-3, is SQTIHQWPATLVQPVGSPLSLECTVEGTSNPNLYWYRQAAGRGLQLLFYSVGIGQISSEVPQNLSASRPQDRQFILSSKKLLLSDSGFYLCAWRSSGTDTQYFGPGTRLTVL.

The chain employs TRBV5-1 and TRBJ2-4; TRBD2 matches at 8 bases. This CDR3 region has 14 residues. Trimming removed 4 bases from V and 5 bases from J; junction bases left unmatched: 5. Per germline, CDR1 SGHRS and CDR2 YFSETQ. The DNA for the CDR3 is TGCGCCAGCAGCCCGGCGGGGGGTCAAAACATTCAGTACTTC. Residues: CASSPAGGQNIQYF.

This sequence joins TRBV19 and TRBJ2-1, with unresolved D. In germline, CDR1 is LNHDA, CDR2 SQIVND (reference sequence). V lost 5 bases and J 4 bases, leaving 12 bases between the germline ends. CDR3 length equals 14 residues. CDR3 in amino acids: CASSSGLSYNEQFF. The DNA for the CDR3 is TGTGCCAGTAGTTCGGGTCTGAGTTACAATGAGCAGTTCTTC.

The gene calls are TRBV10-1 and TRBJ2-5; maybe TRBD1 (6 bases). Germline loops: CDR1 WNHNN, CDR2 SYGVQD (reference sequence). The V gene lost 5 bases and the J gene lost 5 bases, with 15 bases spanning the gap. The CDR3 consists of 14 residues. CDR3 nucleotide sequence: TGCGCCAGCAGTAGACAGGCAACTAGGGAGACCCAGTACTTC. This translates into CASSRQATRETQYF.

This clone has a single count. The V and J genes are TRBV30 and TRBJ2-5; D may be TRBD2 (7 bases). Germline V CDR1 and CDR2: GTSNPN, SVGIG (reference sequence). The ends were cut back, 5 bases at V and 2 bases at J, with 15 bases in the middle. This CDR3 spans 14 amino acids. The CDR3 region has the DNA TGTGCCTGGGGGAGGGGGTCTTCTCAAGAGACCCAGTACTTC. Protein product: CAWGRGSSQETQYF.

The rearrangement joins TRBV20-1 to TRBJ1-1; tentative D call: TRBD1 (5 bases). V was cut by 3 bases and J by 7 bases, with 9 bases left in between. Germline CDR1 DFQATT, CDR2 SNEGSKA (reference sequence). This CDR3 has 11 residues. This CDR3 reads CSASQGFEAFF. DNA of the CDR3: TGCAGTGCTAGCCAGGGCTTTGAAGCTTTCTTT.

The chain employs TRBV5-1 and TRBJ1-2; possibly TRBD1 for D (6 bases). Germline assignment: CDR1 SGHRS and CDR2 YFSETQ. The CDR3 spans 12 residues. Trimming removed 4 bases at V and 8 bases at J, with 12 bases between. The CDR3 loop is CASSGTYEGYTF. The CDR3 bases are TGCGCCAGCAGCGGGACATACGAAGGCTACACCTTC.

In DNA form, the CDR3 reads TGTGCCAGCAGCCAGGGCCTCGGGGACATAAATGAAAAACTGTTTTTT. Amino acid sequence: CASSQGLGDINEKLFF. The rearrangement joins TRBV3-1 (or the pseudogene TRBV3-2) to TRBJ1-4, with TRBD1 as a possible D gene (6 bases). With 3 bases removed from V and 5 bases from J, the gap between germline ends came to 16 bases. Looked up from germline, CDR1 is LGHDT and CDR2 is YNNKEL (reference sequence). This CDR3 comprises 16 residues.

The chain recombines TRBV24-1 with TRBJ2-5, with 8 positions matching TRBD1. There are 17 residues in the CDR3. J lost 3 bases, V lost 4 bases, and 12 bases had no gene match. The germline V gene encodes CDR1 KGHDR and CDR2 SFDVKD. Written as DNA, the CDR3 is TGTGCCACCAGTGACCCGATTCGGCAGGGGGCGAAAGAGACCCAGTACTTC. Translating it yields CATSDPIRQGAKETQYF.

The gene calls are TRBV15 and TRBJ1-1; TRBD1 matches at 7 bases. The J segment lost 2 bases and the V segment lost 1 base, leaving 7 bases of the junction unmatched. Germline V lookup: CDR1 LNHNV, CDR2 YYDKDF (reference sequence). CDR3 length: 16 amino acids. The CDR3 DNA reads as TGTGCCACCAGCAGAGGGGGGACAGCTGGTAACACTGAAGCTTTCTTT. Translating gives CATSRGGTAGNTEAFF.

The gene calls are TRBV19 and TRBJ1-5; no clear D. This CDR3 contains 14 residues. Trimming stripped 7 bases from V and 0 bases from J, with 10 bases between. Germline assignment: CDR1 LNHDA and CDR2 SQIVND (reference sequence). The CDR3 reads CASKSAVSNQPQHF. As DNA, the CDR3 is TGTGCCAGTAAATCGGCGGTTAGCAATCAGCCCCAGCATTTT.

V and J are TRBV15 and TRBJ1-3, with a tentative D call TRBD1 (5 bases). The CDR3 covers 14 residues. V gave up 4 bases and J gave up 5 bases, with 12 bases separating them. The V gene's germline CDR1 is LNHNV and CDR2 YYDKDF (reference sequence). CDR3 sequence: CATSKDNRRNTIYF. The DNA of the CDR3 is TGTGCCACCAGCAAGGACAACCGCCGAAACACCATATATTTT.

The chain carries TRBV11-2 and TRBJ2-5; 7 bases are shared with TRBD1. This CDR3 has 13 amino acids. Germline trimming cut 5 bases from V and 5 bases from J; bases unmatched to any gene: 5. The V gene's germline CDR1 is SGHAT and CDR2 FQNNGV. CDR3 sequence: CASSTGTVETQYF. CDR3 DNA: TGTGCCAGCAGCACCGGGACAGTTGAGACCCAGTACTTC.